One TCR beta chain is described in this entry. Its antigen is not identified. These data originate in a study of CD8 T cells in ankylosing spondylitis. Quantitative 5'-RACE was performed with molecular barcodes, and it yielded the TCR beta libraries. MiXCR, run by TCRdb on the 5' RACE reads, gives a single entry per CDR3 protein. The table includes more than 650,000 distinct CDR3 sequences, about 11% detected once. The study, taken as a whole, reports: The authors reported significant enrichment of disease-linked clones in matched ankylosing spondylitis synovial fluid. Ankylosing spondylitis blood appeared to carry a characteristic TCR beta motif of roughly eight highly homologous variants. Reports of some motif variants in reactive arthritis synovial fluid and blood predate this one.

V lost 3 bases and J 1 base, leaving 14 bases between the germline ends. This CDR3 contains 16 residues. Germline CDR1 and CDR2: LGHNA and YNFKEQ. The TCR comes from a male donor with ankylosing spondylitis. The chain joins TRBV4-2 to TRBJ2-3, with D uncertain. The sample was blood, either unsorted or a sorted T cell fraction (not recorded which). CDR3 DNA: TGTGCCAGCAGCCATGAGGTGCAATTGGGCACAGATACGCAGTATTTT. It specifies CASSHEVQLGTDTQYF.